This section outlines one TCR beta chain sequence together with its context. A read error may account for a junction end that differs from germline. The data were taken from a study of blood T cell repertoires in COVID-19. Study overall: T cells, B-cell-depleted T cells, or PBMCs provided the cDNA or gDNA that served as material.

CDR3 length equals 17 residues. Germline assignment: CDR1 SGHVS and CDR2 FQNEAQ. Authors' methods: Amplified reference gene primers provided the basis for estimating nucleated cell counts. Using immunoSEQ multiplex PCR, the repertoire was profiled, and TCRdb retains in-frame clones only, with some absent. V and J calls and clone size are given by that table; D and trimming were obtained from the DNA. Among tens of thousands of clones listed, 87% were seen once. The gene calls are TRBV7-8 and TRBJ1-2; D is perhaps TRBD1 (5 bases). Material for sequencing was peripheral blood. The source of this sequence is a man aged 60 to 75 with acute or convalescent COVID-19. The CDR3 DNA is TGTGCCAGCAGCTTGCAGGTACCGGCGGGACCTAACTACGGCTACACCTTC. As protein: CASSLQVPAGPNYGYTF.